The 21 T cell receptor beta chains presented below share a single source sample, sequenced in a study of blood T cell repertoires in COVID-19. The method was immunoSEQ multiplex PCR; TCRdb's version includes in-frame clones alone and lacks a portion of them. In the table there are about 350,000 clones, approximately 91% of which are singletons. The sequencing sample was made of PBMCs or T cells enriched from blood (not recorded which). The receptors come from a woman in her twenties or thirties who had been exposed to COVID-19.

This rearrangement joins TRBV27 to TRBJ2-5; D is unclear. Germline CDR1 MNHEY, CDR2 SMNVEV (reference sequence). The V gene lost 7 bases and the J gene lost 3 bases, with 18 bases spanning the gap. This CDR3 has 15 residues. The CDR3: CASKVTYSKEETQYF. In nucleotides, the CDR3 is TGTGCCAGCAAAGTGACATATTCCAAGGAAGAGACCCAGTACTTC.

The V gene is TRBV27, the J gene TRBJ2-5, with TRBD2 matching over 7 bases. The CDR3 extends over 15 amino acids. Germline V gives CDR1 MNHEY, CDR2 SMNVEV (reference sequence). J gave up 3 bases and V 2 bases, and 6 bases lay outside the gene matches. The CDR3 region is CASSLVGLAEETQYF. CDR3 sequence (DNA): TGTGCCAGCAGTTTAGTGGGGCTAGCGGAAGAGACCCAGTACTTC.

This sequence joins TRBV5-1 and TRBJ1-4, with TRBD1 identical over 12 bases. Germline trimming cut 4 bases from V and 7 bases from J; bases unmatched to any gene: 2. Looked up from germline, CDR1 is SGHRS and CDR2 is YFSETQ. This CDR3 has 14 residues. The CDR3 bases are TGCGCCAGCAGCCGGGACAGGGGGCGTGAAAAACTGTTTTTT. As protein: CASSRDRGREKLFF.

The V gene is TRBV30, the J gene TRBJ2-3, with D perhaps matching TRBD1 (6 bases). V gave up 8 bases and J gave up 4 bases, with 13 bases separating them. CDR3 size: 12 residues. Germline V lookup: CDR1 GTSNPN, CDR2 SVGIG (reference sequence). The CDR3 DNA reads as TGTGCCGGAATACAGGGCCCAGATACGCAGTATTTT. Protein: CAGIQGPDTQYF. Full variable domain (outside the CDR3, taken from reference TRBV30 and TRBJ2-3): SQTIHQWPATLVQPVGSPLSLECTVEGTSNPNLYWYRQAAGRGLQLLFYSVGIGQISSEVPQNLSASRPQDRQFILSSKKLLLSDSGFYLCAGIQGPDTQYFGPGTRLTVL.

J is TRBJ2-7 and V is TRBV28; D is perhaps TRBD2 (6 bases). The CDR3 consists of 14 residues. Per germline, CDR1 MDHEN and CDR2 SYDVKM. V was pared by 4 bases and J by 2 bases, with 12 bases between. CDR3 nucleotide sequence: TGTGCCAGCAGTTCCGGGACTCTAGCCTACGAGCAGTACTTC. It yields the protein CASSSGTLAYEQYF.

V gene TRBV2 combines with J gene TRBJ2-7, with D maybe TRBD2 (5 bases). Trimming took 7 bases from V and 2 from J, leaving 15 bases between them. The CDR3 is 14 residues long. Germline V gene data show CDR1 as SNHLY and CDR2 as FYNNEI. The CDR3 loop is CASIRGKVPYEQYF. CDR3 in DNA: TGTGCCAGCATTCGAGGGAAGGTTCCCTACGAGCAGTACTTC.

This clone was observed once. The chain uses TRBV18 and TRBJ2-2; D is possibly TRBD1 (5 bases). V gave up 4 bases and J gave up 8 bases, with 14 bases separating them. The CDR3 is 14 amino acids. Germline CDR1 KGHSH, CDR2 LQKENI. CDR3 region: CASSQGMAEGELFF. The CDR3 DNA follows: TGTGCCAGCTCACAGGGGATGGCTGAAGGGGAGCTGTTTTTT.

The chain couples TRBV19 to TRBJ1-5, with 8 nucleotides matching TRBD1. The CDR3 runs to 15 residues. The V gene end was trimmed by 3 bases and the J gene end by 6 bases; junction bases not matched to a gene: 7. Germline V gene data show CDR1 as LNHDA and CDR2 as SQIVND (reference sequence). The CDR3 DNA sequence: TGTGCCAGTAGTATCTGGACAGGGTCCGGTCAGCCCCAGCATTTT. Its translation is CASSIWTGSGQPQHF.

J is TRBJ1-5 and V is TRBV19, with D unresolved. The CDR3 covers 13 residues. Germline lookup yields CDR1 LNHDA and CDR2 SQIVND (reference sequence). V was pared by 5 bases and J by 4 bases, with 9 bases between. The CDR3, as DNA: TGTGCCAGTAGTTCCTTTAATAATCAGCCCCAGCATTTT. Amino acid sequence: CASSSFNNQPQHF.

The chain couples TRBV6-5 to TRBJ2-7; maybe TRBD2 (6 bases). Trimming pared 2 bases from V and 3 bases from J, leaving 11 bases between. CDR1 is MNHEY, CDR2 SVGAGI, per germline. The CDR3 runs 14 residues. The CDR3 protein is CASSYLDGSYEQYF. The CDR3 DNA is TGTGCCAGCAGTTACCTTGACGGGAGCTACGAGCAGTACTTC.

V usage is TRBV7-9 and J usage is TRBJ2-1; D is uncertain. Deletions cut 1 base from V and 0 bases from J, with 4 bases between. The CDR3 covers 14 residues. Germline V gene data show CDR1 as SEHNR and CDR2 as FQNEAQ (reference sequence). CDR3 sequence: CASSLVLSYNEQFF. CDR3 DNA sequence: TGTGCCAGCAGCTTAGTCCTCTCCTACAATGAGCAGTTCTTC.

CDR3 in DNA: TGTGCCAGCAGCTTAGTATTGAGGGCCGAGCAGTACTTC. As protein: CASSLVLRAEQYF. V usage is TRBV11-2 and J usage is TRBJ2-7, with D possibly matching TRBD2 (5 bases). The germline V and J ends were trimmed by 1 base and 6 bases, with 10 bases remaining between them. The V gene's germline CDR1 is SGHAT and CDR2 FQNNGV. This CDR3 region has 13 residues.

The chain couples TRBV24-1 to TRBJ2-5; D call uncertain. The CDR3 runs 12 residues. V was trimmed by 4 bases and J by 6 bases, leaving 8 bases between them. Per germline, CDR1 KGHDR and CDR2 SFDVKD. The CDR3 DNA reads as TGTGCCACCAGTGAGGCTGGGCAGACCCAGTACTTC. It encodes CATSEAGQTQYF.

J is TRBJ2-1 and V is TRBV7-3, with 11 positions matching TRBD2. The V gene's germline CDR1 is SGHTA and CDR2 FQGTGA. This CDR3 comprises 16 residues. Unmatched junction bases numbered 5, after V lost 3 bases and J lost 4 bases. The chain's CDR3 is CASSLVGTSGYNEQFF. In DNA, the CDR3 is TGTGCCAGCAGCTTGGTCGGGACTAGCGGATACAATGAGCAGTTCTTC.

This clone was picked up a small number of times. The V call is TRBV2, the J call TRBJ2-7; 11 bases are a match to TRBD2. CDR1 and CDR2 from the germline V gene are SNHLY and FYNNEI. Losses at the gene ends were 7 bases for V and 1 base for J; bases not matched to a gene: 9. The CDR3 is made up of 16 amino acids. CDR3 protein: CASTTSGMLGSYEQYF. CDR3 coding DNA: TGTGCCAGCACGACTAGCGGGATGCTGGGGTCCTACGAGCAGTACTTC.

In DNA form, the CDR3 reads TGTGCCACCGGATCAACAACCGGGACAGGAGGTGAAAAACTGTTTTTT. As protein: CATGSTTGTGGEKLFF. V gene TRBV15 combines with J gene TRBJ1-4, with TRBD1 identical over 8 bases. The CDR3 runs 16 residues. Germline assignment: CDR1 LNHNV and CDR2 YYDKDF (reference sequence). J gave up 7 bases and V 8 bases, and 15 bases lay outside the gene matches.

The CDR3 DNA reads as TGTGCCAGCTCACCACTGCTGGGGGCAAAGGCTGCAGAGTATGGCTACACCTTC. Translating it yields CASSPLLGAKAAEYGYTF. The rearrangement links TRBV18 to TRBJ1-2; a weak D match, TRBD1 (6 bases). Looked up from germline, CDR1 is KGHSH and CDR2 is LQKENI. V was cut by 1 base and J by 5 bases, with 23 bases left in between. CDR3 length: 18 amino acids.

The rearrangement joins TRBV19 to TRBJ1-2, with TRBD1 as a possible D gene (5 bases). The CDR3 contains 15 residues. Germline CDR1 reads LNHDA; CDR2 reads SQIVND (reference sequence). V gave up 3 bases and J gave up 3 bases, with 14 bases separating them. The CDR3 is CASSILRAGDYGYTF. The DNA of the CDR3 is TGTGCCAGTAGTATTTTGAGAGCGGGGGACTATGGCTACACCTTC.

The chain has TRBV27 and TRBJ2-7; possible D gene TRBD2, 7 bases. CDR3 length equals 14 residues. Trimming pared 2 bases from V and 5 bases from J, leaving 13 bases between. The V gene's germline CDR1 is MNHEY and CDR2 SMNVEV (reference sequence). CDR3 sequence: CASSLDGGTNEQYF. The CDR3 coding sequence is TGTGCCAGCAGTTTAGACGGGGGGACAAACGAGCAGTACTTC.

The chain combines TRBV7-9 with TRBJ2-7, with 13 bases aligning to TRBD2. Germline CDR1 SEHNR, CDR2 FQNEAQ (reference sequence). After removal of 6 bases from V and 4 bases from J, the junction contained 6 bases not matched to a gene. The CDR3 length is 15 residues. CDR3 bases: TGTGCCAGCAGGGAGGGACTAGCGGGACCTTACGAGCAGTACTTC. This translates into CASREGLAGPYEQYF.

This chain links TRBV27 with TRBJ2-3; 7 bases align to TRBD1. Trimming took 5 bases from V and 2 from J; bases not matched to a gene: 7. Per germline, CDR1 MNHEY and CDR2 SMNVEV (reference sequence). The CDR3 sequence is 15 residues long. The CDR3 DNA reads as TGTGCCAGCAGTCTACAACAGGGGTTCACAGATACGCAGTATTTT. Its translation: CASSLQQGFTDTQYF.